A selection of T cell receptor beta chains follows, all from one sample in a study of blood T cells in healthy people across ages. TCRdb called the 5' RACE reads again in MiXCR, with one record for every CDR3 protein. The sample contains 850,000 to 1,000,000 distinct CDR3 sequences, 51% of which appear only once. What was sequenced was blood. The source of these receptors is a woman in her sixties in good health. The CDR3 runs from the conserved cysteine through the conserved F or W. D genes are given only for firm matches. Only some rows state a clone size, as once, few, many or a class for expanded clones.

NA | NA | 16 | TRBJ2-7 | TRBV20-1 | CSARDQAEAAAYEQYF | TGCAGTGCTAGAGATCAGGCCGAGGCAGCCGCCTACGAGCAGTACTTC
NA | TRBD2 | 12 | TRBJ2-7 | TRBV29-1 | CSVARDYYEQYF | TGCAGCGTTGCCCGGGACTACTACGAGCAGTACTTC
NA | NA | 15 | TRBJ1-6 | TRBV28 | CASTTTGLANSPLHF | TGTGCCAGCACCACGACAGGCTTGGCTAATTCACCCCTCCACTTT
NA | TRBD2 | 15 | TRBJ2-5 | TRBV11-2 | CASSFTAGGLYEQYF | TGTGCCAGCAGCTTTACTGCGGGAGGACTTTATGAGCAGTACTTC
NA | NA | 15 | TRBJ2-7 | TRBV20-1 | CSARDLTGEDYEQYF | TGCAGTGCTAGAGATCTAACGGGAGAGGACTACGAGCAGTACTTC
few | NA | 11 | TRBJ2-7 | TRBV12-3/TRBV12-4 | CASSFLNEQYF | TGTGCCAGCAGTTTTTTGAACGAGCAGTACTTC
NA | NA | 13 | TRBJ2-4 | TRBV3-1 | CASSQPGVNIQYF | TGTGCCAGCAGCCAGCCGGGGGTAAACATTCAGTACTTC
NA | TRBD2 | 16 | TRBJ2-3 | TRBV11-2 | CASNPSGRRRSDTQYF | TGTGCCAGCAACCCTAGCGGGAGGAGGAGATCAGATACGCAGTATTTT
few | NA | 14 | TRBJ2-3 | TRBV29-1 | CSVGGRPSADTQYF | TGCAGCGTTGGGGGAAGGCCTAGTGCAGATACGCAGTATTTT
NA | NA | 16 | TRBJ2-5 | TRBV9 | CASSVAPAATQETQYF | TGTGCCAGCAGCGTAGCCCCAGCGGCAACACAAGAGACCCAGTACTTC
NA | TRBD1 | 17 | TRBJ1-6 | TRBV7-3 | CASSSRTGGGFDSPLHF | TGTGCCAGCAGCTCGCGCACAGGGGGCGGGTTTGATTCACCCCTCCACTTT
few | NA | 14 | TRBJ2-4 | TRBV21-1 | CASSPSAPKGEQYF | TGTGCCAGCAGCCCCTCTGCCCCGAAGGGGGAGCAGTACTTC
many | NA | 14 | TRBJ2-7 | TRBV7-9 | CASSSSGSSYEQYF | TGTGCCAGCAGTTCCTCAGGGAGCTCCTACGAGCAGTACTTC
NA | NA | 16 | TRBJ1-5 | TRBV28 | CASSLLRTGPTRPQHF | TGTGCCAGCAGTTTACTTAGGACCGGGCCCACTCGCCCCCAGCATTTT
NA | TRBD2 | 15 | TRBJ2-5 | TRBV2 | CASRSDREGRETQYF | TGTGCCAGCAGGAGTGATCGGGAGGGCCGGGAGACCCAGTACTTC